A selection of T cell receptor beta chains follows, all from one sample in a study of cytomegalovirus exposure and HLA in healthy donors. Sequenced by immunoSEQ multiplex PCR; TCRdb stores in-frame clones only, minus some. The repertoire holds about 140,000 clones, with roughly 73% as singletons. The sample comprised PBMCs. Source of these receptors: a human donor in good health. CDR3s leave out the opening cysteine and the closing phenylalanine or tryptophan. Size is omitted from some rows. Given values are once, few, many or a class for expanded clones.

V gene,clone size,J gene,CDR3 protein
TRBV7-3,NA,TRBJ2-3,ASSLKPIPGSTDTQY
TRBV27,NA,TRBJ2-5,ASSQGLAGVGETQY
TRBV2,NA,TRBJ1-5,ASSVTGYSNQPQH
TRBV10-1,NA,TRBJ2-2,ASSEGSSNTGELF
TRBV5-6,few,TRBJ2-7,ASSPDRVGYEQY
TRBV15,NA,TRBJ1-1,ATSRPETEAF
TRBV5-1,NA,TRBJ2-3,ASSLGQGLQY
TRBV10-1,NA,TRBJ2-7,ASSEYGDEQY
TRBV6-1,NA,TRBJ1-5,ASSDEAGVNFSNQPQH
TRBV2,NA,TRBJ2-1,ASSLGGNEQF
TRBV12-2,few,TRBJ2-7,ASRLGQGGVQY
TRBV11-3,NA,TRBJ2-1,ASSLRTGGLLDEQF
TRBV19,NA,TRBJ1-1,ASSIGTATEAF
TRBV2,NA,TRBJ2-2,ASMSSGDANTGELF
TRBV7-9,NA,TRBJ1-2,ASNSDSYGYT
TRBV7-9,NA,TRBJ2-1,ASSLGGGEQF
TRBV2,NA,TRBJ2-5,ASSETRAQETQY